This T cell receptor (beta chain) was captured by sequencing in a study of CD8 T cells in ankylosing spondylitis. Overall study findings and caveats: Seemingly distinctive of ankylosing spondylitis blood was a TCR beta motif formed by eight highly homologous variants. Earlier work had already found some motif variants in reactive arthritis synovial fluid and blood. As for the disease-linked clones, they showed a CD8+ phenotype and occurred at relatively low frequencies in peripheral blood.

Ten or more counts support this clonotype. What it recognizes is unknown. TCRdb reprocessed the 5' RACE reads with MiXCR, giving one entry per CDR3 protein. There are tens of thousands of distinct CDR3 sequences in the sample; about 3% occur only once, and under 3.5% lies in the top ten. The CDR3 runs to 14 residues. V was shortened by 1 base and J by 6 bases, with 11 bases between the two germline ends. Germline CDR1 and CDR2: SGDLS and YYNGEE. V usage is TRBV9 and J usage is TRBJ2-1, with D unclear. Sequencing was carried out using blood, either unsorted or a sorted T cell fraction (not recorded which). The TCR originated in a male donor with ankylosing spondylitis or in good health (not recorded which). CDR3: CASSVRPGGNEQFF. CDR3 DNA sequence: TGTGCCAGCAGCGTAAGACCCGGCGGCAATGAGCAGTTCTTC.